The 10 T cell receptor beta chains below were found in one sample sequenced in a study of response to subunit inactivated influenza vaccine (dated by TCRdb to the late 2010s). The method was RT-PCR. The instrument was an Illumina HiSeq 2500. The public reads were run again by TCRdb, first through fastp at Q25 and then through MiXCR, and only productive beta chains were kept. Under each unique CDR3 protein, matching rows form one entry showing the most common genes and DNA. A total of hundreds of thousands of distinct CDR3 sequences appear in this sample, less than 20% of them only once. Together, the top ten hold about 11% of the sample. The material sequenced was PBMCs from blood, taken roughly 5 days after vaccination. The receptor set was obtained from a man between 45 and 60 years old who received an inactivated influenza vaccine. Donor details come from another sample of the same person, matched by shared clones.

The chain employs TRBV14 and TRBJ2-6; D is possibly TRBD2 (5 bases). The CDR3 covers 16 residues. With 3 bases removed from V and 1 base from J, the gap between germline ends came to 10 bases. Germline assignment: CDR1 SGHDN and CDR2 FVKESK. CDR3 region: CASSHVTGSGANVLTF. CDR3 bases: TGTGCCAGCAGCCACGTCACGGGGTCTGGGGCCAACGTCCTGACTTTC.

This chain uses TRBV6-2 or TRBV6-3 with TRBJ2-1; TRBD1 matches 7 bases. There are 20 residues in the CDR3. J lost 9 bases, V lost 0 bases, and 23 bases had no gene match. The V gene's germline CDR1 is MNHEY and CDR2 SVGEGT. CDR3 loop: CASSYSQGTGTAMGDSEQFF. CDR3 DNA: TGTGCCAGCAGTTACTCGCAGGGCACCGGGACAGCGATGGGAGATAGTGAGCAGTTCTTC.

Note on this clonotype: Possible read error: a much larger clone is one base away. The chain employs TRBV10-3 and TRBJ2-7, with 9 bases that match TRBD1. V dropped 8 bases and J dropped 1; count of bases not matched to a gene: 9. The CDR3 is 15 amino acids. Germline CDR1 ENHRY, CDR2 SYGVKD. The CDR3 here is CAIGEPGQGSYEQYF. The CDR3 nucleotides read TGTGCCATCGGAGAACCGGGACAGGGTTCCTACGAGCAGTACTTC.

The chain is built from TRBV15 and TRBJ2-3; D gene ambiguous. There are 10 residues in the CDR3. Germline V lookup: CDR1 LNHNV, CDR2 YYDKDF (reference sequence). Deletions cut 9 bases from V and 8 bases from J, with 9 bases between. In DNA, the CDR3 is TGTGCCACTAGTTCAGTTACGCAGTATTTT. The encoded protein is CATSSVTQYF.

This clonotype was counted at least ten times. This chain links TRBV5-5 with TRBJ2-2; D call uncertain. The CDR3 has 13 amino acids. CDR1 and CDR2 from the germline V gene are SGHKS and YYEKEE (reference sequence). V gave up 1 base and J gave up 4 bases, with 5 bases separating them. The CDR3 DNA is TGTGCCAGCAGCTTGTTGCCCACCGGGGAGCTGTTTTTT. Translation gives CASSLLPTGELFF.

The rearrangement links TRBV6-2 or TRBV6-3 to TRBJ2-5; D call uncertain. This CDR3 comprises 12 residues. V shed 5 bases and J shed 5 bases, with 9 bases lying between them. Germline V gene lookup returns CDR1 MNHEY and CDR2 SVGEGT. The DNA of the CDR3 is TGTGCCAGCAGTGGGCCCTCCGAGACCCAGTACTTC. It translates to CASSGPSETQYF.

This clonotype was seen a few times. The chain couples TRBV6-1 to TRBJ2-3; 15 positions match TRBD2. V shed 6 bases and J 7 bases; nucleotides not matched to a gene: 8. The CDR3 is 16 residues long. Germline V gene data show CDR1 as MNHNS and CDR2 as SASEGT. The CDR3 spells CASSIGLAGGTYTQYF. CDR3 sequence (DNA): TGTGCCAGCAGCATCGGACTAGCGGGGGGGACTTATACGCAGTATTTT.

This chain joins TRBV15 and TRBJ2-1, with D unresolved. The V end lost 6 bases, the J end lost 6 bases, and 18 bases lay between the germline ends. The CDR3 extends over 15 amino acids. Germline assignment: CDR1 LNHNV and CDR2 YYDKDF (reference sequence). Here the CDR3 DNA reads TGTGCCACCAGAGGCCACCCGCCACCTACCAATGAGCAGTTCTTC. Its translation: CATRGHPPPTNEQFF.

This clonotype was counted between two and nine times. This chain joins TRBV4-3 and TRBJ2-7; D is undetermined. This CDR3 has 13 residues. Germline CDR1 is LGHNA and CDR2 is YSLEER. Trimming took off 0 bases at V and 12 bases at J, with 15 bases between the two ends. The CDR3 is CASSQDLNLALYF. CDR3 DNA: TGCGCCAGCAGCCAAGATCTTAATTTGGCGCTGTACTTC.

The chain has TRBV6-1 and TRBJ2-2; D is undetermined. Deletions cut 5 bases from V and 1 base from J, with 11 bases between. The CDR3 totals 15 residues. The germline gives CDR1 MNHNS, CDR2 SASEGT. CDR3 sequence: CASSPTPGNTGELFF. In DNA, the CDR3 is TGTGCCAGCAGTCCCACTCCCGGGAACACCGGGGAGCTGTTTTTT.